A single sample gave rise to the 7 T cell receptor beta chains below, sequenced in a study of T cell repertoires in cytomegalovirus infection. These receptors' antigens are unknown. TCRdb processed the reads anew with MiXCR; each CDR3 protein has one entry. The sample records about 100,000 distinct CDR3 sequences, roughly 40% being singletons. This specimen was CD8+ T cells from cultured PBMCs, taken from culture after CMV antigen stimulation. All receptors come from a human donor in good health (CMV status not recorded). Some clones in this sample may be carry-over from other donors' samples.

The rearrangement joins TRBV12-3 or TRBV12-4 to TRBJ1-2, with D possibly TRBD1 on 5 matching bases. CDR3 length: 11 residues. V gave up 6 bases and J gave up 8 bases, with 10 bases separating them. CDR3 amino acids: CASRFGGGYTF. In nucleotides, the CDR3 is TGTGCCAGCAGATTCGGGGGAGGCTACACCTTC.

The chain combines TRBV11-3 with TRBJ2-1; 12 bases are a match to TRBD2. The germline V gene has CDR1 SGHNT and CDR2 YENEEA. The trim removed 0 bases at V and 4 bases at J, leaving 1 base unmatched. This CDR3 comprises 16 residues. CDR3 sequence (DNA): TGTGCCAGCAGCTTAGATGGACTAGCGGGGTACAATGAGCAGTTCTTC. Translating gives CASSLDGLAGYNEQFF.

This clonotype has only a few counts. V gene TRBV2 combines with J gene TRBJ1-1; no clear D gene. Trimming took off 6 bases at V and 1 base at J, with 9 bases between the two ends. The germline gives CDR1 SNHLY, CDR2 FYNNEI. This CDR3 has 13 amino acids. In nucleotides, the CDR3 is TGTGCCAGCAGAGAGTTAAGGAACACTGAAGCTTTCTTT. Translated, it gives CASRELRNTEAFF.

This clonotype was counted a few times. The CDR3 sequence: CASSLGSSGQYYEQYF. DNA of the CDR3: TGTGCCAGCAGCTTAGGTTCCAGCGGACAGTACTACGAGCAGTACTTC. This rearrangement joins TRBV7-6 to TRBJ2-7, with a possible D match to TRBD1 (6 bases). The V gene lost 1 base and the J gene lost 3 bases, with 16 bases spanning the gap. The CDR3 extends over 16 amino acids. Per the germline V gene, CDR1 is SGHVS and CDR2 is FNYEAQ.

This clonotype was observed a handful of times. This chain connects TRBV7-2 to TRBJ2-2; D is uncertain. The CDR3 has 13 amino acids. Trimming shortened V by 8 bases and J by 2 bases, and 9 bases separated the two germline ends. The germline gives CDR1 SGHTA, CDR2 FQGNSA. Written as DNA, the CDR3 is TGTGCCAGCGGCACCCTAAACACCGGGGAGCTGTTTTTT. Protein: CASGTLNTGELFF.

This chain connects TRBV28 to TRBJ1-5, with D maybe TRBD1 (6 bases). This CDR3 comprises 16 residues. Germline assignment: CDR1 MDHEN and CDR2 SYDVKM. V lost 2 bases to trimming and J lost 1 base, with 12 bases between them. This chain's CDR3 is CASSLEGGFSNQPQHF. As DNA, the CDR3 is TGTGCCAGCAGTTTAGAGGGGGGCTTCAGCAATCAGCCCCAGCATTTT. Combining the CDR3 with reference TRBV28 and TRBJ1-5 gives the whole variable domain DVKVTQSSRYLVKRTGEKVFLECVQDMDHENMFWYRQDPGLGLRLIYFSYDVKMKEKGDIPEGYSVSREKKERFSLILESASTNQTSMYLCASSLEGGFSNQPQHFGDGTRLSIL.

This rearrangement joins TRBV19 to TRBJ1-1, with D uncertain. Germline CDR1 LNHDA, CDR2 SQIVND (reference sequence). Trimming left V 5 bases short and J 2 bases short, with 12 bases between. CDR3 size: 14 residues. The CDR3 is CASSSQTLNTEAFF. Here the CDR3 DNA reads TGTGCCAGTAGTTCCCAGACACTAAACACTGAAGCTTTCTTT.